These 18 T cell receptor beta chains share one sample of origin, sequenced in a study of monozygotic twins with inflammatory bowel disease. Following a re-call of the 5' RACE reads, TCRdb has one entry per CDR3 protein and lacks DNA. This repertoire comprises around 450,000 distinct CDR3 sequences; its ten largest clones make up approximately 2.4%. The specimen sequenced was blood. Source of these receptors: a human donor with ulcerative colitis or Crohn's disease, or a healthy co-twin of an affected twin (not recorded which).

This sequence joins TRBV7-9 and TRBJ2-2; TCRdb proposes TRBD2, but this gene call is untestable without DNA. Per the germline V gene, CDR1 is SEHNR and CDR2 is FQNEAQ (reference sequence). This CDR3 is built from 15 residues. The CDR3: CASSPRRGTTGELFF.

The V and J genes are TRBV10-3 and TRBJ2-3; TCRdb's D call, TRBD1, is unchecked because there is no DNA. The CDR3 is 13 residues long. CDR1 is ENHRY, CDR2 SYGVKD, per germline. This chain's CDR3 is CAISGVRGDTQYF.

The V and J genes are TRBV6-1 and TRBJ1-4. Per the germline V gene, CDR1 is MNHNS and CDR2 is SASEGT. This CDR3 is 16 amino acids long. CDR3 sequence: CASRPMSGGTNEKLFF.

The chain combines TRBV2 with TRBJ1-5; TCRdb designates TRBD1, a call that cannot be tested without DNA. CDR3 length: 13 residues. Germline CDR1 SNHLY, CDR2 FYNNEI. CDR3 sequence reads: CASNRQLDQPQHF. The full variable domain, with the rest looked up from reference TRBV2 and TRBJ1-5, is EPEVTQTPSHQVTQMGQEVILRCVPISNHLYFYWYRQILGQKVEFLVSFYNNEISEKSEIFDDQFSVERPDGSNFTLKIRSTKLEDSAMYFCASNRQLDQPQHFGDGTRLSIL.

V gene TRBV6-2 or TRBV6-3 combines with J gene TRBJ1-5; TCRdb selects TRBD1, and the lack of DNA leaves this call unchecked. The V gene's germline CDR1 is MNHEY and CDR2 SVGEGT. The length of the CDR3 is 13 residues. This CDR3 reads CASSDSRGQPQHF.

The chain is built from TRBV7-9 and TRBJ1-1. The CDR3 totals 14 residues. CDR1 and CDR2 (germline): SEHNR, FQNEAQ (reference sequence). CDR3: CASSTQTGTSEAFF.

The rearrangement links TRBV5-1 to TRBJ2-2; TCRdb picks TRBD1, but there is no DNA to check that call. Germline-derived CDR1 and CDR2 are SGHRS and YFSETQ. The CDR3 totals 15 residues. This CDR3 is CASSLGTIDTGELFF.

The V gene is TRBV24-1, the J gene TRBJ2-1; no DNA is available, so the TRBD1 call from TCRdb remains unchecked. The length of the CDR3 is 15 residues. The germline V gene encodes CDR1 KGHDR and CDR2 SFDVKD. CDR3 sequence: CATSSGQGGNNEQFF.

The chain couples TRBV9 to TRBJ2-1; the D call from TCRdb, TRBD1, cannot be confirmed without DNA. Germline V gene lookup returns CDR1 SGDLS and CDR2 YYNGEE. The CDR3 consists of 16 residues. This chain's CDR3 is CASSVLGGPSYNEQFF.

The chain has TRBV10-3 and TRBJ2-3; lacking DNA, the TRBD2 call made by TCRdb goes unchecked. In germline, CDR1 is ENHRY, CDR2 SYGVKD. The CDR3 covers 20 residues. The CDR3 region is CAISDPQGLAGGRNTDTQYF.

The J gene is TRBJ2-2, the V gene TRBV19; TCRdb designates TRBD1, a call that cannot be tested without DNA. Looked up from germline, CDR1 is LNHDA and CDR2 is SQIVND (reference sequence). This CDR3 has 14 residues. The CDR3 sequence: CASRTDRGTGELFF.

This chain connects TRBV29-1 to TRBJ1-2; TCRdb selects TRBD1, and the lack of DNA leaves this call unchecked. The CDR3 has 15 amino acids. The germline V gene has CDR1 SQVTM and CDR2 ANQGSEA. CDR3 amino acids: CSVEDQQVRNYGYTF.

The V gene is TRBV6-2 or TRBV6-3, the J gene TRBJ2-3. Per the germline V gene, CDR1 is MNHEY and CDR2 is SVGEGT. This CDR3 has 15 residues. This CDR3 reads CASSYFSTSTDTQYF.

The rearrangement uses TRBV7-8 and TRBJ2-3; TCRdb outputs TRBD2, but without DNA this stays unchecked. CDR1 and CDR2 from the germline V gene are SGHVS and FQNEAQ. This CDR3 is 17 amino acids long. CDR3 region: CASSLGLAGEGGDTQYF. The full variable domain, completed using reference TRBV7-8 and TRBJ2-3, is GAGVSQSPRYKVAKRGQDVALRCDPISGHVSLFWYQQALGQGPEFLTYFQNEAQLDKSGLPSDRFFAERPEGSVSTLKIQRTQQEDSAVYLCASSLGLAGEGGDTQYFGPGTRLTVL.

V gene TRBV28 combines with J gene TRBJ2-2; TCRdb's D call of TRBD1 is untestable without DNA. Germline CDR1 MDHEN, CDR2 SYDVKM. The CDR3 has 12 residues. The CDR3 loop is CVARTLTGELFF.

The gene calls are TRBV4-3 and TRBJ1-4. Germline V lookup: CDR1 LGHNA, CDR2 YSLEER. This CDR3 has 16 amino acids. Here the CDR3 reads CASSQDGREANEKLFF.

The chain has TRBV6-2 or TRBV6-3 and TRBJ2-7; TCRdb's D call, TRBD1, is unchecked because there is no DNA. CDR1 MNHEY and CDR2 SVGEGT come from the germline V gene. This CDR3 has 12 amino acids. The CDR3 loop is CASAARVYEQYF.

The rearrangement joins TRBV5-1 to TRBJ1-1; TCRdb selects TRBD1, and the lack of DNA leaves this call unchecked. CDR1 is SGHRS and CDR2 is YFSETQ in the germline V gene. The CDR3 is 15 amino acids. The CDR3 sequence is CASSFAQGSKTEAFF.